The source of this TCR beta chain is a study of T cells expressing NK-cell markers. Following a re-call of the 5' RACE reads, TCRdb has one entry per CDR3 protein and lacks DNA. The sample has about 260,000 distinct CDR3 sequences; the top ten hold 0.39%. Study observations and caveats: Similarly, these clonotypes led the CD3+CD56-NKG2C+ fraction as well in several donors.

As to this clonotype: Its antigen is not known.

CDR1 is SQVTM and CDR2 is ANQGSEA in the germline V gene. There are 13 residues in the CDR3. Sequencing input: blood T cells: a sorted CD56 or NKG2C T cell subset, CD4+ or CD8+ T cells, or bulk PBMC T cells (not recorded which). The source of this sequence is a man aged 18 to 35 in good health. The genes are TRBV29-1 and TRBJ1-4; TCRdb calls TRBD1, which cannot be checked without DNA. The CDR3 sequence is CSVAGAGGEKLFF.